This TCR beta chain was captured by sequencing in a study of CD8 T cells in Susac syndrome. With random hexamers, about 0.45 to 1 ug RNA was reverse transcribed. TCRdb re-called the immunoSEQ multiplex PCR reads with MiXCR, one entry per CDR3 protein. The sample has 95,000 to 150,000 distinct CDR3 sequences, 85% to 95% seen once. Remarks on this clonotype: The antigen is undetermined.

This CDR3 is built from 15 residues. V dropped 6 bases and J dropped 6; count of bases not matched to a gene: 6. Germline CDR1 is DFQATT and CDR2 is SNEGSKA (reference sequence). Study results and caveats: Total CD8+ and CD8+ TEMRA repertoires contained 15 to 20 and five Susac-specific public clones, respectively.

The J gene is TRBJ1-6, the V gene TRBV20-1; 12 bases agree with TRBD1. The sequenced material came from CD8+ T cells from PBMCs. The clonotype originates from a human donor with Susac syndrome. This chain's CDR3 is CSARDRGRGNSPLHF. The DNA of the CDR3 is TGCAGTGCCCGGGACAGGGGGCGAGGTAATTCACCCCTCCACTTT.